These T cell receptor beta chains were read from a single sample in a study of long-term antiretroviral therapy in people with HIV. TCRdb's table, derived via immunoSEQ multiplex PCR, lists solely in-frame clones and lacks some. Of about 16,000 clones listed, approximately 80% are singletons. The sample in question was unsorted PBMCs, obtained around 2.5 years before starting antiretroviral therapy. The receptor source for this set is a woman between 45 and 65 years old with HIV. Both conserved end residues are part of each CDR3. A D gene is named only where the DNA matches it firmly. Size tells how often a clone was seen (once, few, many) or the class of an expanded clone, and some rows leave it out.

clone_size	j_call	d_call	v_call	cdr3_nt	cdr3_aa
-	TRBJ1-2	TRBD1	TRBV5-5	TGTGCCAGCAGCTTCGACCCTGACAGGGGCGGCTACACCTTC	CASSFDPDRGGYTF
-	TRBJ1-2	-	TRBV5-6	TGTGCCAGCAGCTTGCGCGATCTAAAATATGGCTACACCTTC	CASSLRDLKYGYTF
-	TRBJ1-2	-	TRBV5-1	TGCGCCAGCAGCGCGACAGACTCCAATAACTATGGCTACACCTTC	CASSATDSNNYGYTF
-	TRBJ1-1	-	TRBV7-6	TGTGCCAGCAGCTTAAGCCGGAACACTGAAGCTTTCTTT	CASSLSRNTEAFF
-	TRBJ1-1	TRBD1	TRBV11-3	TGTGCCAGCAGAGACCGGGACAGGGGTAAAACTGAAGCTTTCTTT	CASRDRDRGKTEAFF
-	TRBJ1-6	TRBD1	TRBV5-5	TGTGCCAGCAGCCGGGGGACAGGCCCCGGTGGGGGTTCACCCCTCCACTTT	CASSRGTGPGGGSPLHF
-	TRBJ2-1	TRBD1	TRBV18	TGTGCCAGCTCACCGGGACAGGGGTATGAGCAGTTCTTC	CASSPGQGYEQFF
-	TRBJ1-2	TRBD1	TRBV2	TGTGCCAGCAGTTTAGGACAGGGCACGGCTGGCTACACCTTC	CASSLGQGTAGYTF
few	TRBJ1-1	-	TRBV6-1	TGTGCCAGCAGTGAGACCACGCTGGGCACTGAAGCTTTCTTT	CASSETTLGTEAFF
-	TRBJ1-2	TRBD1	TRBV7-2	TGTGCCAGCAGCGCCGTCACAGGGGGTAGATGGGGCTACACCTTC	CASSAVTGGRWGYTF
-	TRBJ1-1	-	TRBV27	TGTGCCAGCAGTGAGAACAGTATGAACACTGAAGCTTTCTTT	CASSENSMNTEAFF
-	TRBJ2-6	TRBD2	TRBV5-6	TGTGCCAGCAGCCTGGGACTAGCGGGGACCGGTAGGGCCAACGTCCTGACTTTC	CASSLGLAGTGRANVLTF
-	TRBJ1-2	TRBD1	TRBV30	TGTGCCTGGAGTGTACTGGGGACAGGGACTAACTATGGCTACACCTTC	CAWSVLGTGTNYGYTF
-	TRBJ2-7	-	TRBV7-8	TGTGCCAGCAGCTTAGGGTCCCAGATGCGGTACTACGAGCAGTACTTC	CASSLGSQMRYYEQYF
few	TRBJ2-7	TRBD2	TRBV5-6	TGTGCCAGCAGCCCCCGCGGGGGCTACGAGCAGTACTTC	CASSPRGGYEQYF
few	TRBJ1-5	-	TRBV18	TGTGCAGAAACGGGGGGGTCCTCATGCCAGCCCCAGCATTTT	CAETGGSSCQPQHF
-	TRBJ2-5	-	TRBV5-1	TGCGCCAGCAGCTCCCAGGGAGTCCCCGCGGAGACCCAGTACTTC	CASSSQGVPAETQYF
-	TRBJ2-3	-	TRBV11-3	TGTGCCAGCAGCTTCGGGGGGCTGAATACAGATACGCAGTATTTT	CASSFGGLNTDTQYF
few	TRBJ1-2	TRBD1	TRBV6-5	TGTGCCAGCAGCCCAGGAGGGACAGTCTATGGCTACACCTTC	CASSPGGTVYGYTF
-	TRBJ2-1	TRBD2	TRBV7-3	TGTGCCAGCAGCTTAGATCGGGGGGGGATAAATGAGCAGTTCTTC	CASSLDRGGINEQFF
once	TRBJ2-1	TRBD1	TRBV27	TGTGCCAGCAGTTCCCGGGACAGGGGCACAATGGGGCAGTTCTTC	CASSSRDRGTMGQFF
-	TRBJ1-6	-	TRBV9	TGTGCCAGCAGCCAACAGGTCAGCTCCTATAATTCACCCCTCCACTTT	CASSQQVSSYNSPLHF